This T cell receptor beta chain was captured by sequencing in a study of blood T cell repertoires in COVID-19. Trimming cost V 0 bases and J 4 bases, with 9 bases left between them. This CDR3 is 15 amino acids long. CDR1 and CDR2 (germline): SGHTA, FQGNSA. This clone was picked up one time. Clones were sequenced by immunoSEQ multiplex PCR, and TCRdb holds only the in-frame ones, with some missing. The data show under 100,000 clones, around 87% seen once. The receptor was isolated from a human donor in a cohort sampled during active COVID-19. This chain connects TRBV7-2 to TRBJ2-2; a weak D match, TRBD2 (6 bases). Material for sequencing was peripheral blood. CDR3 in amino acids: CASSLAGGPTGELFF. The CDR3 coding sequence is TGTGCCAGCAGCTTAGCTGGAGGGCCCACCGGGGAGCTGTTTTTT.